Reported below is one T cell receptor beta chain. Its antigen is unidentified. Two oligonucleotides, mixed equimolar, formed the beta constant-region primer covering TRBC1 and TRBC2. The ligated cDNA underwent four PCR rounds using SP2 and nested alpha and beta constant-region primers. TCRdb analysed the UMI-ligation and nested PCR reads with MiXCR anew, one entry per CDR3 protein. The sample shows around 110,000 distinct CDR3 sequences, 36% of them seen only once. This sample was taken from a study of naive and memory T cell subsets. Trimming pared 2 bases from V and 0 bases from J, leaving 10 bases between. The CDR3 is made up of 15 amino acids. Germline V CDR1 and CDR2: LGHDT, YNNKEL (reference sequence). After the first PCR, alpha and beta chain libraries were processed separately. Study-wide points: RNA-based TCR counts may shift with T cell activation and differentiation.

The rearrangement uses TRBV3-1 and TRBJ1-1; D remains ambiguous. Sequencing was done on a sample of central memory CD4+ T cells from blood. The sequence was collected from a human donor in good health. CDR3 in DNA: TGTGCCAGCAGCCAAAAGGTTATTCTGAACACTGAAGCTTTCTTT. It is translated as CASSQKVILNTEAFF.